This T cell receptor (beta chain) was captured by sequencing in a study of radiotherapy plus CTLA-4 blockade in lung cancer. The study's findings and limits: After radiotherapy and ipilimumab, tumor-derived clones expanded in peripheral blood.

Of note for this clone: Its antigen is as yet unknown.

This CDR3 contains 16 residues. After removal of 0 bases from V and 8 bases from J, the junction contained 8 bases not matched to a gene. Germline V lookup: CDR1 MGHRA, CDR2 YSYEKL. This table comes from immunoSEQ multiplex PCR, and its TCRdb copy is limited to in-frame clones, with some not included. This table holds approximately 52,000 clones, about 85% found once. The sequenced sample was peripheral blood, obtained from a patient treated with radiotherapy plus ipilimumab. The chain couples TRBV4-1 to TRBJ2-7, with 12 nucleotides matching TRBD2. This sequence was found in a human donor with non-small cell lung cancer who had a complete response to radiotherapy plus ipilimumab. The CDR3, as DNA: TGCGCCAGCAGCCAAGACCGACTAGCGGGGGATGGGAAGCAGTACTTC. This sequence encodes CASSQDRLAGDGKQYF.